This TCR beta chain was sequenced in a study of blood T cell repertoires in COVID-19. Study in general: The origin of the acute and convalescent COVID-19 samples was the United States, Italy and Spain.

The data were produced by immunoSEQ multiplex PCR, yet TCRdb's version contains in-frame clones alone and is incomplete. The sample has 50,000 to 60,000 clones, nearly 90% seen once. CDR3 length equals 19 residues. V lost 2 bases, J lost 7 bases, and 20 bases stayed unmatched. The sequenced sample consisted of peripheral blood. The V call is TRBV6-7, the J call TRBJ1-3; 7 bases agree with TRBD1. TRBV6-7 is reported as an ORF; its role is uncertain. The clonotype comes from a man aged 60 to 75 with acute or convalescent COVID-19. CDR3 sequence reads: CASSYPAPRLRQGCNTIYF. CDR3 nucleotide sequence: TGTGCCAGCAGTTACCCCGCACCGCGATTGAGACAGGGTTGTAACACCATATATTTT.